Below, 14 T cell receptor beta chains from the same sample are listed, as sequenced in a study of human T cells and chemical hapten exposure. Researchers extracted total RNA from unfractionated whole blood. TCRdb fed the 5' RACE reads into MiXCR, producing one record per CDR3 protein. The sample records some 150,000 distinct CDR3 sequences, around 4.4% being singletons. Receptor source: a female donor in good health.

This clonotype was counted many times. The gene calls are TRBV5-1 and TRBJ2-5; TRBD2 agrees at 11 bases. Trimming cost V 3 bases and J 2 bases; bases outside gene matches: 6. Germline V gene lookup returns CDR1 SGHRS and CDR2 YFSETQ. The CDR3 length is 16 residues. CDR3 sequence reads: CASSYLSGGAQETQYF. DNA for the CDR3: TGCGCCAGCAGCTACCTTAGCGGGGGGGCTCAAGAGACCCAGTACTTC.

This clonotype has at least ten counts. The chain couples TRBV6-5 to TRBJ2-7; D is possibly TRBD1 (5 bases). Germline lookup yields CDR1 MNHEY and CDR2 SVGAGI. Trimming left V 0 bases short and J 6 bases short, with 21 bases between. There are 17 residues in the CDR3. As DNA, the CDR3 is TGTGCCAGCAGTTACTCGAATTGGGGCACCCGTTCCCCCGAGCAGTACTTC. As protein: CASSYSNWGTRSPEQYF.

As DNA, the CDR3 is TGTGCCAGCAGTTTATCGGAAGGGGCGAGGACGAGTGAAGCTTTCTTT. This gives the protein CASSLSEGARTSEAFF. This chain joins TRBV27 and TRBJ1-1; D may be TRBD1 (5 bases). CDR3 length: 16 residues. Deletions cut 0 bases from V and 7 bases from J, with 18 bases between. CDR1 is MNHEY and CDR2 is SMNVEV in the germline V gene (reference sequence).

This clonotype was seen repeatedly, ten times or more. The rearrangement links TRBV20-1 to TRBJ2-2; no definite D call. The CDR3 totals 12 residues. Deletions cut 4 bases from V and 7 bases from J, with 10 bases between. Per the germline V gene, CDR1 is DFQATT and CDR2 is SNEGSKA (reference sequence). This CDR3 is CSAKGPIGELFF. CDR3 DNA: TGCAGTGCTAAGGGCCCCATCGGGGAGCTGTTTTTT.

This clonotype was observed at least ten times. The chain couples TRBV2 to TRBJ1-1, with a tentative D call TRBD1 (6 bases). This CDR3 region has 14 residues. V dropped 5 bases and J dropped 5 bases, with 15 bases sitting between them. Germline V gene lookup returns CDR1 SNHLY and CDR2 FYNNEI. The CDR3 loop is CASSNTGRATEAFF. CDR3 in DNA: TGTGCCAGCAGTAATACAGGGCGTGCGACTGAAGCTTTCTTT.

This clonotype was observed many times. The J gene is TRBJ2-3, the V gene TRBV27, with D unresolved. The CDR3 extends over 13 amino acids. The ends were cut back, 6 bases at V and 0 bases at J, with 7 bases in the middle. Germline lookup yields CDR1 MNHEY and CDR2 SMNVEV (reference sequence). CDR3 nucleotides: TGTGCCAGCAGCACGATGAGCACAGATACGCAGTATTTT. Amino acid sequence: CASSTMSTDTQYF.

J is TRBJ2-7 and V is TRBV5-1; TRBD1 matches 11 bases. The germline V gene has CDR1 SGHRS and CDR2 YFSETQ. Unmatched junction bases numbered 3, after V lost 3 bases and J lost 4 bases. CDR3 length equals 14 residues. CDR3 sequence: CASSYGTGGYEQYF. As DNA, the CDR3 is TGCGCCAGCAGCTATGGGACAGGGGGGTACGAGCAGTACTTC.

This clonotype came up many times. The rearrangement links TRBV27 to TRBJ1-4; D ambiguous. V was clipped by 2 bases and J by 10 bases, with 11 bases between them. The CDR3 runs to 13 residues. The V gene's germline CDR1 is MNHEY and CDR2 SMNVEV (reference sequence). The CDR3 region is CASSLNGVGKLFF. In DNA form, the CDR3 reads TGTGCCAGCAGTTTAAATGGAGTAGGAAAACTGTTTTTT.

There are many counts of this clonotype. The J gene is TRBJ1-4, the V gene TRBV7-9; D unclear. The germline V gene encodes CDR1 SEHNR and CDR2 FQNEAQ (reference sequence). CDR3 size: 14 residues. The V end was cut by 6 bases, the J end by 7 bases, with 15 bases between. The CDR3 nucleotides read TGTGCCAGCAGACCGGGGTCGAGTTCTGAAAAACTGTTTTTT. This sequence encodes CASRPGSSSEKLFF. Drawing the rest from reference TRBV7-9 and TRBJ1-4, the complete variable domain is DTGVSQNPRHKITKRGQNVTFRCDPISEHNRLYWYRQTLGQGPEFLTYFQNEAQLEKSRLLSDRFSAERPKGSFSTLEIQRTEQGDSAMYLCASRPGSSSEKLFFGSGTQLSVL.

This clonotype was picked up many times. The rearrangement joins TRBV9 to TRBJ2-1; D might be TRBD1 (6 bases). The ends were cut back, 0 bases at V and 0 bases at J, with 16 bases in the middle. The germline gives CDR1 SGDLS, CDR2 YYNGEE. This CDR3 contains 18 residues. The CDR3 nucleotides read TGTGCCAGCAGCGTAGCGGGCAGGGGTACCGGCTCCTACAATGAGCAGTTCTTC. It encodes CASSVAGRGTGSYNEQFF.

In its sample, this clonotype was seen many times. The chain recombines TRBV7-9 with TRBJ2-1; possible D gene TRBD2, 7 bases. The CDR3 extends over 16 amino acids. CDR1 is SEHNR and CDR2 is FQNEAQ in the germline V gene (reference sequence). V dropped 2 bases and J dropped 8 bases, with 19 bases sitting between them. The CDR3 DNA reads TGTGCCAGCAGCTTACCCCGGGGGGCCTATTCCTATGAGCAGTTCTTC. It yields the protein CASSLPRGAYSYEQFF.

This clonotype was seen at least ten times. The chain couples TRBV5-1 to TRBJ2-4, with 7 bases identical to TRBD1. The CDR3 is 17 amino acids. The V gene end was trimmed by 3 bases and the J gene end by 1 base; junction bases not matched to a gene: 10. Looked up from germline, CDR1 is SGHRS and CDR2 is YFSETQ. CDR3 sequence: CASSYYRGLTAKNIQYF. Written as DNA, the CDR3 is TGCGCCAGCAGCTACTACAGGGGATTGACCGCCAAAAACATTCAGTACTTC.

The chain links TRBV6-1 to TRBJ1-4, with D possibly TRBD1 on 6 matching bases. CDR3 length equals 17 residues. The V gene lost 4 bases and the J gene lost 9 bases, with 24 bases spanning the gap. CDR1 is MNHNS and CDR2 is SASEGT in the germline V gene. DNA for the CDR3: TGTGCCAGCAGTGCAGGCCGGCAGGGGACTCTCATCCAAAAACTGTTTTTT. Translating it yields CASSAGRQGTLIQKLFF.

This clonotype was detected many times. CDR3 region: CSARRDRQETQYF. CDR3 DNA sequence: TGCAGTGCTAGAAGGGACCGCCAAGAGACCCAGTACTTC. J is TRBJ2-5 and V is TRBV20-1; the D call may be TRBD1 or TRBD2 (5 bases each). V was shortened by 2 bases and J by 1 base, with 8 bases between the two germline ends. Germline V CDR1 and CDR2: DFQATT, SNEGSKA (reference sequence). This CDR3 comprises 13 residues.